The 18 T cell receptor beta chains listed next were all sequenced from one sample in a study of early T cells in non-severe SARS-CoV-2 infection. TCRdb fed the 5' RACE reads into MiXCR, producing one record per CDR3 protein. This sample has tens of thousands of distinct CDR3 sequences; around 13% occur once, and the top ten carry less than 4.5%. Sequencing used whole blood. The receptors were gathered from an adult who was a healthcare worker with PCR-confirmed SARS-CoV-2 infection or an uninfected control (not recorded which).

The J gene is TRBJ1-1, the V gene TRBV18; no clear D. Deletions cut 5 bases from V and 4 bases from J, with 17 bases between. The CDR3 extends over 15 amino acids. Germline CDR1 and CDR2: KGHSH and LQKENI. This CDR3 reads CASSSDHTDGTEAFF. CDR3 nucleotide sequence: TGTGCCAGCTCATCTGACCATACGGATGGCACTGAAGCTTTCTTT.

In its sample, this clonotype was seen many times. This chain uses TRBV24-1 with TRBJ2-2, with 7 positions matching TRBD2. The CDR3 length is 14 residues. Germline CDR1 reads KGHDR; CDR2 reads SFDVKD. V dropped 5 bases and J dropped 6; count of bases not matched to a gene: 5. CDR3 nucleotide sequence: TGTGCCACCAGTGGATCGGGACTACCCGGGGAGCTGTTTTTT. Amino acids: CATSGSGLPGELFF.

This clonotype turned up a few times. The rearrangement links TRBV19 to TRBJ2-1, with 8 nucleotides matching TRBD2. Trimming took 5 bases from V and 6 from J; bases not matched to a gene: 6. Germline loops: CDR1 LNHDA, CDR2 SQIVND (reference sequence). There are 14 residues in the CDR3. The CDR3 sequence is CASSVSGGLNEQFF. Written as DNA, the CDR3 is TGTGCCAGTAGTGTAAGCGGGGGCCTCAATGAGCAGTTCTTC.

Ten or more counts support this clonotype. The gene calls are TRBV7-2 and TRBJ2-3; TRBD2 agrees at 9 bases. Looked up from germline, CDR1 is SGHTA and CDR2 is FQGNSA. J lost 7 bases, V lost 1 base, and 6 bases had no gene match. The CDR3 has 15 residues. The CDR3 spells CASSLEAGGRHTQYF. Written as DNA, the CDR3 is TGTGCCAGCAGCTTAGAGGCGGGGGGGCGGCATACGCAGTATTTT.

This sequence joins TRBV15 and TRBJ2-3; the match to TRBD2 covers 10 bases. The CDR3 extends over 16 amino acids. Germline trimming cut 5 bases from V and 2 bases from J; bases unmatched to any gene: 7. Germline CDR1 LNHNV, CDR2 YYDKDF (reference sequence). The CDR3 DNA reads TGTGCCACCAGCGAGGAAGGACTAGCGGTCACAGATACGCAGTATTTT. Its protein is CATSEEGLAVTDTQYF. Based on the CDR3 plus reference TRBV15 and TRBJ2-3, the full variable domain is DAMVIQNPRYQVTQFGKPVTLSCSQTLNHNVMYWYQQKSSQAPKLLFHYYDKDFNNEADTPDNFQSRRPNTSFCFLDIRSPGLGDTAMYLCATSEEGLAVTDTQYFGPGTRLTVL.

This clonotype was found many times. The V call is TRBV7-9, the J call TRBJ2-3, with TRBD2 as a possible D gene (5 bases). The CDR3 spans 15 residues. Germline values: CDR1 SEHNR, CDR2 FQNEAQ (reference sequence). V shed 4 bases and J shed 0 bases, with 11 bases lying between them. The CDR3 is CASSSGVISTDTQYF. CDR3 in DNA: TGTGCCAGCAGCTCCGGGGTTATTAGCACAGATACGCAGTATTTT.

The chain is built from TRBV24-1 and TRBJ2-3; 9 nucleotides align to TRBD1. The V gene end was trimmed by 7 bases and the J gene end by 3 bases; junction bases not matched to a gene: 1. CDR1 KGHDR and CDR2 SFDVKD come from the germline V gene. The CDR3 loop spans 13 amino acids. CDR3 amino acids: CATRGQGTDTQYF. CDR3 DNA sequence: TGTGCCACCAGAGGACAGGGGACAGATACGCAGTATTTT.

About this clonotype itself: A read error is possible here, since a much larger clone lies one base away. The J gene is TRBJ1-3, the V gene TRBV10-3; D is possibly TRBD1 (6 bases). This CDR3 region has 15 residues. CDR1 is ENHRY and CDR2 is SYGVKD in the germline V gene. CDR3 nucleotides: TGTGTCATCAGTGAGCAGACCGGGACATGGAACACCATATATTTT. Translated: CVISEQTGTWNTIYF.

This clonotype was detected a few times. The chain recombines TRBV18 with TRBJ2-1; 8 bases map to TRBD1. The V gene end was trimmed by 6 bases and the J gene end by 9 bases; junction bases not matched to a gene: 7. This CDR3 spans 13 amino acids. CDR1 KGHSH and CDR2 LQKENI come from the germline V gene. The CDR3 sequence is CASSPPGGGEQFF. CDR3 DNA: TGTGCCAGCTCCCCCCCAGGGGGCGGTGAGCAGTTCTTC. Using reference TRBV18 and TRBJ2-1 for the parts outside the CDR3, the full variable domain is NAGVMQNPRHLVRRRGQEARLRCSPMKGHSHVYWYRQLPEEGLKFMVYLQKENIIDESGMPKERFSAEFPKEGPSILRIQQVVRGDSAAYFCASSPPGGGEQFFGPGTRLTVL.

The sample holds many counts of this clonotype. V usage is TRBV7-6 and J usage is TRBJ2-5; TRBD1 aligns across 9 bases. CDR3 length: 14 amino acids. The trim removed 5 bases at V and 7 bases at J, leaving 8 bases unmatched. Germline CDR1 reads SGHVS; CDR2 reads FNYEAQ. The CDR3 reads CASSRDRGDRTQYF. The DNA for the CDR3 is TGTGCCAGCAGCCGCGACAGGGGGGATAGGACCCAGTACTTC.

The chain combines TRBV19 with TRBJ2-2; TRBD2 agrees at 10 bases. The trim removed 5 bases at V and 0 bases at J, leaving 12 bases unmatched. The CDR3 has 19 residues. Germline V gives CDR1 LNHDA, CDR2 SQIVND (reference sequence). The CDR3 nucleotides are TGTGCCAGTAGTGGGGTGGGGCTAGCGGGAGCCTCGAACACCGGGGAGCTGTTTTTT. Its protein is CASSGVGLAGASNTGELFF.

This clonotype was detected many times. The chain uses TRBV7-8 and TRBJ2-6; D unresolved. Looked up from germline, CDR1 is SGHVS and CDR2 is FQNEAQ. This CDR3 spans 17 amino acids. V shed 1 base and J shed 0 bases, with 10 bases lying between them. The CDR3, as DNA: TGTGCCAGCAGCTTAGGGACGTCATCCTCTGGGGCCAACGTCCTGACTTTC. Protein sequence: CASSLGTSSSGANVLTF.

This chain links TRBV2 with TRBJ2-7; tentatively, D is TRBD1 (6 bases). Trimming left V 5 bases short and J 0 bases short, with 14 bases between. The CDR3 loop spans 15 amino acids. Germline assignment: CDR1 SNHLY and CDR2 FYNNEI. CDR3 DNA: TGTGCCAGCAGTTCAAGACAGGAGCTCTCCTACGAGCAGTACTTC. Protein product: CASSSRQELSYEQYF.

The CDR3 sequence: CASSYSIGQGGNNSPLHF. The CDR3 DNA reads TGTGCCAGCAGTTACTCGATTGGACAGGGTGGAAATAATTCACCCCTCCACTTT. The chain joins TRBV6-5 to TRBJ1-6; 8 nucleotides align to TRBD1. CDR3 length: 18 residues. V lost 0 bases to trimming and J lost 5 bases; unmatched junction nucleotides: 9. Germline V lookup: CDR1 MNHEY, CDR2 SVGAGI.

This clonotype showed up just a few times. The rearrangement links TRBV3-1 to TRBJ2-5; D is perhaps TRBD1 or TRBD2 (6 bases each). Germline V gene data show CDR1 as LGHDT and CDR2 as YNNKEL (reference sequence). CDR3 length: 18 amino acids. The V and J ends lost 4 bases and 3 bases respectively, with 24 bases between them. Here the CDR3 reads CASSRTRGFAGEEETQYF. The CDR3 region has the DNA TGTGCCAGCAGCCGAACAAGGGGCTTTGCAGGGGAGGAAGAGACCCAGTACTTC.

This clonotype was picked up a small number of times. This rearrangement joins TRBV11-2 to TRBJ2-3; unclear D gene. The CDR3 contains 18 residues. With 0 bases removed from V and 2 bases from J, the gap between germline ends came to 18 bases. The germline gives CDR1 SGHAT, CDR2 FQNNGV. CDR3 sequence (DNA): TGTGCCAGCAGCTTAGAGAGTTCAGGCACCACGAACACAGATACGCAGTATTTT. Translated: CASSLESSGTTNTDTQYF.

There are a few counts of this clonotype. The chain carries TRBV11-2 and TRBJ2-4, with TRBD1 as a possible D gene (6 bases). CDR3 length: 14 amino acids. V dropped 9 bases and J dropped 0 bases, with 12 bases sitting between them. Per germline, CDR1 SGHAT and CDR2 FQNNGV. DNA for the CDR3: TGTGCCAGTGGACAGACCTTAGCCAAAAACATTCAGTACTTC. This encodes CASGQTLAKNIQYF. The full variable domain, completed using reference TRBV11-2 and TRBJ2-4, is EAGVAQSPRYKIIEKRQSVAFWCNPISGHATLYWYQQILGQGPKLLIQFQNNGVVDDSQLPKDRFSAERLKGVDSTLKIQPAKLEDSAVYLCASGQTLAKNIQYFGAGTRLSVL.

Note on this clonotype: One base away lies a much larger clone, so this may be a sequencing read error. The rearrangement uses TRBV18 and TRBJ1-4; D unresolved. This CDR3 is built from 13 residues. CDR1 is KGHSH, CDR2 LQKENI, per germline. CDR3 loop: CASSTTAGEKLIF. CDR3 in DNA: TGTGCCAGCTCAACTACGGCGGGTGAAAAACTGATTTTT.